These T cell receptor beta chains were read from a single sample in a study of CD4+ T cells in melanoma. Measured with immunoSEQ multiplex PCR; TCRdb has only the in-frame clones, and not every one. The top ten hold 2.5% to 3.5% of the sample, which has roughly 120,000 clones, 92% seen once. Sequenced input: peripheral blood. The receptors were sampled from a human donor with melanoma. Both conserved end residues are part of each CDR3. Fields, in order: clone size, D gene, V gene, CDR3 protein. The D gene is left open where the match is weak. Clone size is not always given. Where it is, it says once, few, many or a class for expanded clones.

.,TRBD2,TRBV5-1,CASRGGPSTDTQYF
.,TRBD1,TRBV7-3,CASSLGGQGPEQYF
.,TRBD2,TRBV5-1,CASSPSKAGGLGDIEQFF
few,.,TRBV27,CASSSIRHYGYTF
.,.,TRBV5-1,CASSGGGASTDTQYF
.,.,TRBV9,CASSVAWSAGRETQYF
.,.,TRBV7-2,CASSSRTRDEKLFF
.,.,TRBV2,CASNDGVTDEQFF
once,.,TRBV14,CASSQDRGSPRAFF
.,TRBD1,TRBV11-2,CASSLADRGNEQFF
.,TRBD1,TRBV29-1,CSVDDGTGYGYTF
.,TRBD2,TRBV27,CASSLRSSGSDTQYF
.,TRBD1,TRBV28,CASRTGADDEQYF
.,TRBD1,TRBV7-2,CASARPDRGVGEQYF
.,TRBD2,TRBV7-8,CASSEAALAGVGETQYF
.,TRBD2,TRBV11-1,CASSRFPSGRNYNEQFF
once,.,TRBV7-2,CASSTGQVKETQYF
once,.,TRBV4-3,CASSQDLPNDFPDTQYF
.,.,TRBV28,CASRGGGAATNEKLFF
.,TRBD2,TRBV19,CASSIPIGEAGNPYEQYF
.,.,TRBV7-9,CASSSETGVFYGYTF
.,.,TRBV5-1,CASTLTLRGEGYEQYF
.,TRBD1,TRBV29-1,CSVGEQGNNQPQHF
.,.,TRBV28,CASSLHEQYF
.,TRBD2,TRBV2,CASQRDRSGANVLTF
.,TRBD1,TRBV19,CASRGGQGGKKNTEAFF
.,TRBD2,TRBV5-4,CASSLAGGPQNIQYF
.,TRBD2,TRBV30,CAWTRLAGSDTQYF
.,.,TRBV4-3,CASSQDNRGNEQFF
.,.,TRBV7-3,CASSLYKGEQFF
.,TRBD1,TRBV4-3,CASSQGRQGLNEQFF
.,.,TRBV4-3,CASSQGQGSSYNEQFF
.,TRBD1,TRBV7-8,CASSVQGTDTQYF
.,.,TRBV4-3,CASSFVGSSYEQYF
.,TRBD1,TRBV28,CASSSGQGVVKPQHF
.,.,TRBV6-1,CASSESTRGETQYF
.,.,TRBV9,CASSVALTAGMGAQYF
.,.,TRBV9,CASSAGHLRPTNNEQFF
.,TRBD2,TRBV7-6,CASSASLLAGSYEQYF
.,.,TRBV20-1,CSGTRGYEQYF
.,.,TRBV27,CASRGGYNEQFF
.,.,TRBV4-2,CASSQARGNEQFF
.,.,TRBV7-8,CASSLVFSGVDSGNTIYF
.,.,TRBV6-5,CASSYGPGANVLTF
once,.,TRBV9,CASSVAGAYNEQFF
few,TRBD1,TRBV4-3,CASSQRQGGQVGGYTF
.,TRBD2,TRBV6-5,CASSYTGTSPPSAQFF
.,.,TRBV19,CASSIGGRGEQYF